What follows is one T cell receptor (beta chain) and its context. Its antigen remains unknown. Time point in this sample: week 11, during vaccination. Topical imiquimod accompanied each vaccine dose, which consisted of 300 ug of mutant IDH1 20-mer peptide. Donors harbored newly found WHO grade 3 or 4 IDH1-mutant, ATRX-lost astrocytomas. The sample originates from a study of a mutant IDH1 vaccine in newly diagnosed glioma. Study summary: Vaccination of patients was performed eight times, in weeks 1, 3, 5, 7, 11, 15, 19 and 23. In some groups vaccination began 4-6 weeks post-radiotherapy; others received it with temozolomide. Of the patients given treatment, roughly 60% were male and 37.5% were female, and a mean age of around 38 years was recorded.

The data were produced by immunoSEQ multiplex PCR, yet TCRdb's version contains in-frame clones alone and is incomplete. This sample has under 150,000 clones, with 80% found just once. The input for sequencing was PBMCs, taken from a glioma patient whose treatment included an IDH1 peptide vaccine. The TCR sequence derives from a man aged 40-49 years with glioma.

The CDR3 nucleotides are TGTGCCAGCAGCTCTACGATGACAGGGAACTATGGCTACACCTTC. As protein: CASSSTMTGNYGYTF. V is TRBV7-2 and J is TRBJ1-2, with TRBD1 matching over 7 bases. This CDR3 contains 15 residues. Germline V gene sequence: CDR1 SGHTA, CDR2 FQGNSA. V gave up 4 bases and J gave up 2 bases; unmatched junction bases: 7.